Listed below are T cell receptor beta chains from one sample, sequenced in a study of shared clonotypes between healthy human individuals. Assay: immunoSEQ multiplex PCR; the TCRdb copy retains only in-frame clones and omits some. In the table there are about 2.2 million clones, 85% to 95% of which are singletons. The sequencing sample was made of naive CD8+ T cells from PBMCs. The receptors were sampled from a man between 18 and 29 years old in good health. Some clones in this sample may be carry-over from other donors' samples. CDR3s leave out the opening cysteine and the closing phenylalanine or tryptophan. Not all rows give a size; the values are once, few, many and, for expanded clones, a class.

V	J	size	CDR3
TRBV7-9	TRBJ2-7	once	ASSSPTGTGPYEQY
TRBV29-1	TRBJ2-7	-	SAIGQGYEQY
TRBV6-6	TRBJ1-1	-	ASSLGGNTEAF
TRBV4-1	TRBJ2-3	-	ASSQERLAESTDTQY
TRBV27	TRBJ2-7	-	ASSPHRPLAGGSLSSYEQY
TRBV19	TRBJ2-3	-	ATAGTSGAVAQY
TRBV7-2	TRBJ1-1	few	ASSLDRGHEAF
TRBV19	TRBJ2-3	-	ASSTGLGTDTQY
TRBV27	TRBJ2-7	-	ASSLNGYEQY
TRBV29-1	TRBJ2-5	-	SVDGGRVETQY
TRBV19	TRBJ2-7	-	ASLGAPTYEQY
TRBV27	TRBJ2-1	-	ASSSGPNNEQF
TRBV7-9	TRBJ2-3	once	ASSSRPPEPDTQY
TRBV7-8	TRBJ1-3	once	ASSLDRWGRNTIY
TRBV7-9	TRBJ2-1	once	ASSEGPLLINEQF
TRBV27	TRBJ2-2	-	ASSPLRSNTGELF
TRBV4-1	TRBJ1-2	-	ASSQGGRGYT
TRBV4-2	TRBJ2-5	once	ASSPGASRETQY
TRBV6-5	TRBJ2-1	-	ASSPLGGYNEQF
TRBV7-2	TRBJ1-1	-	ASSSRQGWTEAF
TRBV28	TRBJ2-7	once	ASSLLLAGTYEQY
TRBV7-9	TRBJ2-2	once	ASSLPLLTGELF
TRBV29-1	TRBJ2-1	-	SVEFAGPADNEQF
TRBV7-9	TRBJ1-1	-	ASSVPTAMNTEAF
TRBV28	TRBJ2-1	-	ASSLFSEQF
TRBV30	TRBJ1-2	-	AWNFGQGLGYT
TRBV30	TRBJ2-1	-	AWSSGAMGNEQF
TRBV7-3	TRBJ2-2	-	ASSPRGGHGELF
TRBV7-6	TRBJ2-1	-	ASSSPAGTTGDEQF
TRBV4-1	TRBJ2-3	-	ASSPGSFTDTQY
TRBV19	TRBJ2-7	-	ASRPSGFDEQY
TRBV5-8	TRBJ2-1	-	ASSPLAERVYNEQF
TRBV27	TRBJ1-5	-	ASSLGTGRNQPQH
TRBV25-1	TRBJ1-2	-	ASMEGNYGYT
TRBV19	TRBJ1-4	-	ASSPLPGRGANEKLF
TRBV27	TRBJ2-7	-	ASSPRGVPLYEQY
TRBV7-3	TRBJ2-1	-	ASSLMAGGNNEQF
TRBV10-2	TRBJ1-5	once	ASSVNRGNQPQH
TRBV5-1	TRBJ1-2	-	ATPTAAGLSRGFGYGYT
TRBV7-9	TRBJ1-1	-	ASSVTHRGGRTEAF
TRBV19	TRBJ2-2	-	ASSIDRENTGELF
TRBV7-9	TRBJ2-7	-	ASSSKLYEQY
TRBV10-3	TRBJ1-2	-	AITMGQGFWEYGYT
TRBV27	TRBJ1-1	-	ASSASGLLNTEAF